These 2 T cell receptor beta chains were all obtained from the same sample, sequenced in a study of shared clonotypes between healthy human individuals. Clones were read by immunoSEQ multiplex PCR, and TCRdb kept only the in-frame ones, dropping some. The sample has more than 1.2 million clones; about 98.5% are singletons. Sequenced material: naive CD4+ T cells sorted from blood. Specified subset: CD45RA+ positively selected. The origin of the receptors is a man aged 30 to 45 in good health.

The gene calls are TRBV7-9 and TRBJ2-5; possibly TRBD1 or TRBD2 for D (5 bases each). The length of the CDR3 is 15 residues. Germline values: CDR1 SEHNR, CDR2 FQNEAQ (reference sequence). The V gene lost 3 bases and the J gene lost 0 bases, with 11 bases spanning the gap. CDR3 in amino acids: CASSFGDGYQETQYF. In DNA, the CDR3 is TGTGCCAGCAGCTTTGGGGACGGATACCAAGAGACCCAGTACTTC.

The genes are TRBV6-1 and TRBJ1-4; no clear D gene. From germline, CDR1 is MNHNS and CDR2 SASEGT. The V end was cut by 4 bases, the J end by 1 base, with 13 bases between. CDR3 length: 16 amino acids. The CDR3 reads CASSVSGIVTNEKLFF. CDR3 in DNA: TGTGCCAGCAGTGTTAGCGGGATCGTAACTAATGAAAAACTGTTTTTT.